These T cell receptor beta chains were read from a single sample in a study of blood T cells in healthy people across ages. From the 5' RACE reads, TCRdb called clonotypes with MiXCR, one entry per CDR3 protein. The sample contains 1 million to 1.2 million distinct CDR3 sequences, roughly two fifths of which appear only once. Sequencing was performed on blood. These receptors were obtained from a man aged 18 to 30 in good health. CDR3s include the opening cysteine and the closing phenylalanine or tryptophan. Each record gives: CDR3 DNA, CDR3 protein, clone size, V gene, D gene, J gene. D genes are given only for firm matches. Size values are once, few and many counts, or a class for expanded clones, and some rows have none.

CDR3 DNA: TGTGCCAGCAGCCTGGACGCGGTGAACTATGGCTGCACCTTC
CDR3 protein: CASSLDAVNYGCTF
clone size: NA
V gene: TRBV12-3/TRBV12-4
D gene: NA
J gene: TRBJ1-2

CDR3 DNA: TGTGCCAGCAGCACGGGGGGATACACAGATACGCAGTATTTT
CDR3 protein: CASSTGGYTDTQYF
clone size: NA
V gene: TRBV6-2/TRBV6-3
D gene: TRBD2
J gene: TRBJ2-3

CDR3 DNA: TGCAGTGCTAGAGTACACCTCAATCAGCCCCAGCATTTT
CDR3 protein: CSARVHLNQPQHF
clone size: NA
V gene: TRBV20-1
D gene: NA
J gene: TRBJ1-5

CDR3 DNA: TGTGCCAGCCGAAAACAGGATAATGAGCAGTACTTC
CDR3 protein: CASRKQDNEQYF
clone size: once
V gene: TRBV2
D gene: NA
J gene: TRBJ2-5

CDR3 DNA: TGTGCCACCAGTGACCTTACCGGGGAGCTGTTTTTT
CDR3 protein: CATSDLTGELFF
clone size: NA
V gene: TRBV24-1
D gene: NA
J gene: TRBJ2-2

CDR3 DNA: TGTGCCAGCAGGTGGGGCGGGACCTATGGCTACACCTTC
CDR3 protein: CASRWGGTYGYTF
clone size: NA
V gene: TRBV2
D gene: NA
J gene: TRBJ1-2

CDR3 DNA: TGCGCCAGCAGCTTGGGAGTGGGGGCTGGAAACACCATATATTTT
CDR3 protein: CASSLGVGAGNTIYF
clone size: NA
V gene: TRBV5-1
D gene: NA
J gene: TRBJ1-3

CDR3 DNA: TGCAGCGTTGATATTGGACAGGGAACAGATACGCAGTATTTT
CDR3 protein: CSVDIGQGTDTQYF
clone size: few
V gene: TRBV29-1
D gene: TRBD1
J gene: TRBJ2-3

CDR3 DNA: TGTGCCAGCAGCTTAGAGGGGCAGACTAGCGGGGTAGCCGGATCCTACAATGAGCAGTTCTTC
CDR3 protein: CASSLEGQTSGVAGSYNEQFF
clone size: many
V gene: TRBV11-2
D gene: TRBD2
J gene: TRBJ2-1

CDR3 DNA: TGTGCCACCAAACCACTAGCGGGGAACAATGAGCAGTTCTTC
CDR3 protein: CATKPLAGNNEQFF
clone size: NA
V gene: TRBV7-8
D gene: TRBD2
J gene: TRBJ2-1

CDR3 DNA: TGCAGCGTTGCAGACATGACTCGAAACACTGAAGCTTTCTTT
CDR3 protein: CSVADMTRNTEAFF
clone size: NA
V gene: TRBV29-1
D gene: NA
J gene: TRBJ1-1

CDR3 DNA: TGTGCCAGCAGCCCGGGACGGATAAACTATGGCTACACCTTC
CDR3 protein: CASSPGRINYGYTF
clone size: NA
V gene: TRBV7-9
D gene: NA
J gene: TRBJ1-2

CDR3 DNA: TGTGCCAGCAGCTTCCGGGCCATCAATGAGCAGTACTTC
CDR3 protein: CASSFRAINEQYF
clone size: NA
V gene: TRBV7-9
D gene: NA
J gene: TRBJ2-5

CDR3 DNA: TGCAGCGTACTCAGGGGGCAGGGAGAGACCCAGTACTTC
CDR3 protein: CSVLRGQGETQYF
clone size: many
V gene: TRBV29-1
D gene: TRBD1
J gene: TRBJ2-5

CDR3 DNA: TGCAGTGGGGGACAGGCAAGCACAGATACGCAGTATTTT
CDR3 protein: CSGGQASTDTQYF
clone size: many
V gene: TRBV20-1
D gene: TRBD1
J gene: TRBJ2-3

CDR3 DNA: TGTGCCAGCTCACCGGGGAATGGCCATGAGCAGTTCTTC
CDR3 protein: CASSPGNGHEQFF
clone size: many
V gene: TRBV18
D gene: NA
J gene: TRBJ2-1

CDR3 DNA: TGTGCCAGCAGCCAAGATGGGGGACTAGCGGGGTTCACAGATACGCAGTATTTT
CDR3 protein: CASSQDGGLAGFTDTQYF
clone size: NA
V gene: TRBV3-1
D gene: TRBD2
J gene: TRBJ2-3

CDR3 DNA: TGCAGTGCTACTTCAGGACAGGATAATGGCTACACCTTC
CDR3 protein: CSATSGQDNGYTF
clone size: few
V gene: TRBV20-1
D gene: TRBD1
J gene: TRBJ1-2

CDR3 DNA: TGTGCCAGCAGTAATGGTCGGGGATCAGAGACCCAGTTCTTC
CDR3 protein: CASSNGRGSETQFF
clone size: NA
V gene: TRBV12-3/TRBV12-4
D gene: NA
J gene: TRBJ2-1

CDR3 DNA: TGCGCCAGCAGCCAAGCGACCGGGGCGGACGTCTATGGCTACACCTTC
CDR3 protein: CASSQATGADVYGYTF
clone size: few
V gene: TRBV4-3
D gene: NA
J gene: TRBJ1-2

CDR3 DNA: TGTGCCAGCAGCTCGGGATCCTGGGGCACTGAAGCTTTCTTT
CDR3 protein: CASSSGSWGTEAFF
clone size: NA
V gene: TRBV7-2
D gene: NA
J gene: TRBJ1-1

CDR3 DNA: TGTGCCAGCAGTTACGCCCCCGGGGGCGGGGGAGGTGAAAAACTGTTTTTT
CDR3 protein: CASSYAPGGGGGEKLFF
clone size: few
V gene: TRBV6-6
D gene: NA
J gene: TRBJ1-4

CDR3 DNA: TGCGCCAGCAGCTTGTCTACGGGGGTTGTGACAGATACGCAGTATTTT
CDR3 protein: CASSLSTGVVTDTQYF
clone size: few
V gene: TRBV5-1
D gene: NA
J gene: TRBJ2-3

CDR3 DNA: TGTGCCACCAGTGATTTCGATGATACGCAGTATTTT
CDR3 protein: CATSDFDDTQYF
clone size: NA
V gene: TRBV24-1
D gene: NA
J gene: TRBJ2-3

CDR3 DNA: TGTGCCAGCAGTCCAAGGGGCAGGGCTGCAGATACGCAGTATTTT
CDR3 protein: CASSPRGRAADTQYF
clone size: NA
V gene: TRBV27
D gene: NA
J gene: TRBJ2-3

CDR3 DNA: TGTGCCAGCAGTTTGGCCGGGGGGGGCAAGAGGAATGGCTACACCTTC
CDR3 protein: CASSLAGGGKRNGYTF
clone size: few
V gene: TRBV12-3/TRBV12-4
D gene: NA
J gene: TRBJ1-2

CDR3 DNA: TGTGCCAGCAGCGTGGTGGAGAATTCACCCCTCCACTTT
CDR3 protein: CASSVVENSPLHF
clone size: NA
V gene: TRBV7-8
D gene: NA
J gene: TRBJ1-6

CDR3 DNA: TGCAGTGCTAGAGGGGACAGTAAAACCGTTAGCTCCTACGAGCAGTACTTC
CDR3 protein: CSARGDSKTVSSYEQYF
clone size: few
V gene: TRBV20-1
D gene: TRBD1
J gene: TRBJ2-7